Below are 29 T cell receptor beta chains sequenced from a single sample in a study of T cells after yellow fever vaccination. Each CDR3 protein gets one entry after TCRdb re-called the 5' RACE reads with MiXCR. The sample consists of some 300,000 distinct CDR3 sequences, about 3.5% of them appearing once. The sequencing here drew on PBMCs, taken on the day of the yellow fever booster vaccination. These receptor sequences come from a man aged 18-30 years who received the YFV17D yellow fever vaccine.

Ten or more counts support this clonotype. The rearrangement links TRBV4-1 to TRBJ1-4; 7 bases fit TRBD1. Germline CDR1 and CDR2: MGHRA and YSYEKL. After removal of 0 bases from V and 7 bases from J, the junction contained 5 bases not matched to a gene. This CDR3 contains 15 residues. CDR3 loop: CASSQENRGFEKLFF. The CDR3 DNA is TGCGCCAGCAGCCAAGAAAACAGGGGTTTTGAAAAACTGTTTTTT.

This chain connects TRBV6-2 or TRBV6-3 to TRBJ1-1; D call uncertain. This CDR3 spans 12 amino acids. The V gene's germline CDR1 is MNHEY and CDR2 SVGEGT. Trimming took off 4 bases at V and 4 bases at J, with 7 bases between the two ends. The CDR3 here is CASSSRSTEAFF. The CDR3 coding sequence is TGTGCCAGCAGTTCACGATCCACTGAAGCTTTCTTT.

This clonotype was detected ten times or more. The chain joins TRBV5-5 to TRBJ2-3; TRBD2 matches 8 bases. Germline V gene lookup returns CDR1 SGHKS and CDR2 YYEKEE (reference sequence). There are 15 residues in the CDR3. The junction had 13 bases not matched to a gene; V was cut back by 7 bases and J by 6 bases. The CDR3 nucleotides are TGTGCCAGCCGACCGGGACTAGGACTCGCCGATACGCAGTATTTT. It yields the protein CASRPGLGLADTQYF.

This clonotype was seen at least ten times. The chain is built from TRBV4-3 and TRBJ2-7, with 10 bases lining up with TRBD1. This CDR3 has 16 residues. CDR1 is LGHNA and CDR2 is YSLEER in the germline V gene. V lost 0 bases to trimming and J lost 2 bases; unmatched junction nucleotides: 4. CDR3 sequence reads: CASSQDWTGGPYEQYF. The CDR3 DNA reads as TGCGCCAGCAGCCAAGATTGGACAGGGGGACCCTACGAGCAGTACTTC.

There are many counts of this clonotype. The DNA is omitted, as the CDR3 cannot be located on it reliably, and the CDR3 follows TCRdb's listing. The J gene is TRBJ2-7, the V gene TRBV7-5; the table's D call of TRBD1 was not tested on the DNA. TRBV7-5 is a pseudogene. The CDR3 is 20 amino acids in total, end residues counted. This CDR3 is CISVPDNRTVGTGSSYEQYF.

The chain links TRBV19 to TRBJ2-2; D gene ambiguous. There are 15 residues in the CDR3. V lost 8 bases, J lost 1 base, and 14 bases lay in between. The germline gives CDR1 LNHDA, CDR2 SQIVND (reference sequence). The CDR3 DNA is TGTGCCAGTGTGGCAGCACCTATGAACACCGGGGAGCTGTTTTTT. Translated, it gives CASVAAPMNTGELFF.

This clonotype was recorded a few times. The rearrangement links TRBV5-1 to TRBJ2-3; TRBD2 is a possible D gene (5 bases). This CDR3 comprises 16 residues. Trimming removed 0 bases at V and 4 bases at J, with 15 bases between. Looked up from germline, CDR1 is SGHRS and CDR2 is YFSETQ. The CDR3 DNA follows: TGCGCCAGCAGCTTGGGTATGGGGAATAGCGCAGATACGCAGTATTTT. Translation: CASSLGMGNSADTQYF.

The chain is built from TRBV18 and TRBJ2-5; no firm D call. CDR3 length: 14 residues. Germline CDR1 KGHSH, CDR2 LQKENI. Deletions cut 5 bases from V and 5 bases from J, with 15 bases between. CDR3 sequence reads: CASSRAGTGETQYF. The CDR3 nucleotides read TGTGCCAGCTCAAGGGCAGGAACCGGGGAGACCCAGTACTTC. The variable domain in full, with the rest retrieved from reference TRBV18 and TRBJ2-5, is NAGVMQNPRHLVRRRGQEARLRCSPMKGHSHVYWYRQLPEEGLKFMVYLQKENIIDESGMPKERFSAEFPKEGPSILRIQQVVRGDSAAYFCASSRAGTGETQYFGPGTRLLVL.

This clonotype was observed many times. The rearrangement links TRBV6-5 to TRBJ2-1; TRBD2 aligns across 8 bases. V shed 6 bases, J shed 8 bases, and the junction held 9 bases outside the gene matches. Looked up from germline, CDR1 is MNHEY and CDR2 is SVGAGI. The CDR3 is 14 amino acids. CDR3 sequence: CASSHGLAGDEQFF. The CDR3 DNA reads TGTGCCAGCAGCCACGGACTAGCAGGCGATGAGCAGTTCTTC.

The V gene is TRBV4-2, the J gene TRBJ2-5, with D possibly being TRBD1 (5 bases). V lost 4 bases and J 5 bases, leaving 17 bases between the germline ends. Per germline, CDR1 LGHNA and CDR2 YNFKEQ. The CDR3 is made up of 15 amino acids. CDR3 residues: CASSLFEGAGETQYF. DNA for the CDR3: TGTGCCAGCAGCCTTTTTGAAGGGGCTGGGGAGACCCAGTACTTC.

The chain uses TRBV27 and TRBJ2-5; unclear D gene. This CDR3 region has 13 residues. The V end was cut by 1 base, the J end by 7 bases, with 10 bases between. Germline CDR1 and CDR2: MNHEY and SMNVEV (reference sequence). The CDR3 nucleotides read TGTGCCAGCAGTTTATTCCCAGACGGGACCCAGTACTTC. Translating gives CASSLFPDGTQYF.

This clonotype appeared many times. Sequence at one end of the junction differs from germline and may be a read error. The chain carries TRBV2 and TRBJ1-1; tentatively, D is TRBD1 (5 bases). This CDR3 has 14 residues. Germline V gene lookup returns CDR1 SNHLY and CDR2 FYNNEI. Written as DNA, the CDR3 is TGTGCCAGCCGTGAGGACGGACACAGCACTGAAGCTTTCTTT. It codes for CASREDGHSTEAFF.

This clonotype was found many times. CDR3 protein: CASSRQGVNTGELFF. DNA of the CDR3: TGTGCCAGCAGTCGACAGGGGGTGAACACCGGGGAGCTGTTTTTT. This chain uses TRBV6-5 with TRBJ2-2; 9 bases align to TRBD1. From germline, CDR1 is MNHEY and CDR2 SVGAGI. Losses at the gene ends were 5 bases for V and 1 base for J; bases not matched to a gene: 2. The CDR3 is 15 residues long.

In its sample, this clonotype was seen many times. The rearrangement uses TRBV5-1 and TRBJ2-7, with D possibly being TRBD1 or TRBD2 (5 bases each). The ends were cut back, 4 bases at V and 0 bases at J, with 17 bases in the middle. CDR3 length: 16 amino acids. CDR1 is SGHRS and CDR2 is YFSETQ in the germline V gene. The CDR3 is CASSRFRDGASYEQYF. CDR3 coding DNA: TGCGCCAGCAGCCGCTTCCGAGACGGGGCCTCCTACGAGCAGTACTTC.

The table lists this clonotype with many counts. The chain is built from TRBV6-5 and TRBJ2-5; D is possibly TRBD1 (7 bases). V was cut by 6 bases and J by 5 bases, with 13 bases left in between. Germline lookup yields CDR1 MNHEY and CDR2 SVGAGI. The CDR3 covers 13 residues. CDR3 amino acids: CASRPGGRETQYF. The CDR3 DNA sequence: TGTGCCAGCAGGCCAGGGGGGCGTGAGACCCAGTACTTC.

Only a few counts were recorded for this clonotype. CDR3 region: CSARDRRSYEQYV. The CDR3, as DNA: TGCAGTGCTAGGGACAGGCGGTCCTACGAGCAGTACGTC. This chain connects TRBV20-1 to TRBJ2-7; TRBD1 matches 7 bases. V was clipped by 3 bases and J by 1 base; unmatched bases: 3. The V gene's germline CDR1 is DFQATT and CDR2 SNEGSKA (reference sequence). This CDR3 comprises 13 residues.

This clonotype showed up many times. V gene TRBV4-3 combines with J gene TRBJ1-4; D is unclear. CDR3 size: 17 residues. Trimming removed 0 bases at V and 3 bases at J, with 14 bases between. Germline-derived CDR1 and CDR2 are LGHNA and YSLEER. Here the CDR3 reads CASSQDSGNGANEKLFF. The CDR3 bases are TGCGCCAGCAGCCAAGATTCCGGGAACGGAGCTAATGAAAAACTGTTTTTT.

This chain links TRBV5-1 with TRBJ2-7; D unclear. The CDR3 loop spans 16 amino acids. V gave up 7 bases and J gave up 1 base, with 21 bases separating them. CDR1 and CDR2 from the germline V gene are SGHRS and YFSETQ. The CDR3, as DNA: TGCGCCAGCGGGCCTGTCTCAAGGGCCTTATCCTACGAGCAGTACTTC. Amino acids: CASGPVSRALSYEQYF.

This clonotype has only a few counts. The chain couples TRBV5-4 to TRBJ1-4; D perhaps matches TRBD1 (6 bases). V was shortened by 2 bases and J by 8 bases, with 13 bases between the two germline ends. The CDR3 totals 14 residues. Germline values: CDR1 SGHNT, CDR2 YYREEE (reference sequence). The CDR3 bases are TGTGCCAGCAGCTTCGGACAGCCCGGGGAAAAACTGTTTTTT. The encoded protein is CASSFGQPGEKLFF.

This clonotype has a count of ten or more. The chain uses TRBV20-1 and TRBJ1-1; 9 bases match TRBD1. CDR3 size: 15 residues. Germline V gene sequence: CDR1 DFQATT, CDR2 SNEGSKA (reference sequence). After removal of 2 bases from V and 4 bases from J, the junction contained 8 bases not matched to a gene. CDR3 residues: CSARRPGQGTTEAFF. DNA of the CDR3: TGCAGTGCTAGACGACCGGGACAGGGAACCACTGAAGCTTTCTTT.

This clonotype was recorded at least ten times. The chain carries TRBV5-1 and TRBJ2-1, with TRBD2 identical over 16 bases. CDR3 length: 16 residues. Germline V gene sequence: CDR1 SGHRS, CDR2 YFSETQ. V lost 4 bases and J lost 5; bases outside the gene matches: 3. The CDR3 sequence: CASSGTSGGGHNEQFF. The CDR3 DNA reads TGCGCCAGCAGCGGGACTAGCGGGGGGGGCCACAATGAGCAGTTCTTC.

This clonotype was seen only a few times. This rearrangement joins TRBV14 to TRBJ2-1; D is uncertain. Germline values: CDR1 SGHDN, CDR2 FVKESK. Trimming took off 6 bases at V and 4 bases at J, with 10 bases between the two ends. The CDR3 sequence is 13 residues long. The CDR3 sequence is CASRSRNYNEQFF. The CDR3 bases are TGTGCCAGCAGGAGCCGAAATTACAATGAGCAGTTCTTC.

There are many counts of this clonotype. The V and J genes are TRBV11-2 and TRBJ2-2, with a tentative D call TRBD1 (5 bases). Trimming stripped 1 base from V and 6 bases from J, with 9 bases between. The CDR3 consists of 14 residues. Looked up from germline, CDR1 is SGHAT and CDR2 is FQNNGV. The CDR3 DNA follows: TGTGCCAGCAGCTTAGTAGGGGTTTCCGGGGAGCTGTTTTTT. Amino acid sequence: CASSLVGVSGELFF.

This clonotype was observed a handful of times. The chain joins TRBV10-3 to TRBJ1-1; D gene uncertain. CDR3 size: 12 residues. The V and J ends lost 5 bases and 1 base respectively, with 5 bases between them. Germline CDR1 reads ENHRY; CDR2 reads SYGVKD. In nucleotides, the CDR3 is TGTGCCATCAGTAGAGGGAACACTGAAGCTTTCTTT. Encoded protein: CAISRGNTEAFF.

This clonotype was recorded at least ten times. CDR3: CASSLPPGLRDLEETQYF. The CDR3 DNA reads as TGTGCCAGCAGCCTCCCCCCTGGGCTGCGCGACCTCGAGGAGACCCAGTACTTC. The V gene is TRBV7-2, the J gene TRBJ2-5; D is ambiguous. In germline, CDR1 is SGHTA, CDR2 FQGNSA. The CDR3 runs to 18 residues. V shed 5 bases and J shed 5 bases, with 27 bases lying between them.

This clonotype was recorded at least ten times. CDR3 in amino acids: CASSPGLLQETQYF. CDR3 nucleotide sequence: TGCGCCAGCAGCCCCGGGCTGTTACAAGAGACCCAGTACTTC. The chain has TRBV5-1 and TRBJ2-5; the D is unclear. The V and J ends lost 4 bases and 2 bases respectively, with 12 bases between them. This CDR3 spans 14 amino acids. The germline gives CDR1 SGHRS, CDR2 YFSETQ. The entire variable domain, with the rest obtained from reference TRBV5-1 and TRBJ2-5, is as follows: KAGVTQTPRYLIKTRGQQVTLSCSPISGHRSVSWYQQTPGQGLQFLFEYFSETQRNKGNFPGRFSGRQFSNSRSEMNVSTLELGDSALYLCASSPGLLQETQYFGPGTRLLVL.

This clonotype was seen only a few times. The V and J genes are TRBV7-2 and TRBJ2-5, with 12 bases aligning to TRBD1. This CDR3 is built from 18 residues. The germline gives CDR1 SGHTA, CDR2 FQGNSA. V shed 5 bases, J shed 5 bases, and the junction held 15 bases outside the gene matches. CDR3 bases: TGTGCCAGCAGCCTACCGGGACAGGGGGCTGTCGGGGGGGAGACCCAGTACTTC. Translation: CASSLPGQGAVGGETQYF.

This clonotype was seen ten or more times. V usage is TRBV5-4 and J usage is TRBJ2-1; possibly TRBD2 for D (5 bases). Germline V gene data show CDR1 as SGHNT and CDR2 as YYREEE (reference sequence). V lost 3 bases to trimming and J lost 10 bases, with 11 bases between them. The CDR3 is made up of 12 amino acids. The CDR3 is CASSSVPGEQFF. CDR3 coding DNA: TGTGCCAGCAGCTCCGTCCCGGGGGAGCAGTTCTTC. Variable domain in full (rest from reference TRBV5-4 and TRBJ2-1): ETGVTQSPTHLIKTRGQQVTLRCSSQSGHNTVSWYQQALGQGPQFIFQYYREEENGRGNFPPRFSGLQFPNYSSELNVNALELDDSALYLCASSSVPGEQFFGPGTRLTVL.

This clonotype was seen repeatedly, ten times or more. V and J are TRBV30 and TRBJ2-3; 9 bases align to TRBD2. Germline-derived CDR1 and CDR2 are GTSNPN and SVGIG (reference sequence). Trimming cost V 0 bases and J 2 bases; bases outside gene matches: 6. This CDR3 comprises 16 residues. CDR3 bases: TGTGCCTGGAGTGTCGGTCTAGCGGGGTTCACAGATACGCAGTATTTT. Translating gives CAWSVGLAGFTDTQYF.